This is a list of T cell receptor beta chains from one sample in a study of blood T cell repertoires in COVID-19. TCRdb's table, derived via immunoSEQ multiplex PCR, lists solely in-frame clones and lacks some. This sample has about 180,000 clones, with around 80% found just once. The sequencing sample was made of peripheral blood. These receptors were taken from a woman at least 80 years old with COVID-19, enrolled during active disease. Both conserved end residues are trimmed from each CDR3. D genes are given only for firm matches.

V gene	D gene	J gene	CDR3 length	CDR3 protein
TRBV9	NA	TRBJ2-3	12	ASSVGDFLDTQY
TRBV7-9	NA	TRBJ1-1	12	ASSLDARGTEAF
TRBV9	TRBD1	TRBJ1-4	12	ASSRGGEDEKLF
TRBV5-1	TRBD2	TRBJ2-3	13	ASSLGLAGTDTQY
TRBV5-1	NA	TRBJ2-2	15	ASSHTPDWRNTGELF
TRBV5-1	TRBD1	TRBJ1-1	11	ASSGADRDQAF
TRBV10-3	NA	TRBJ1-2	12	AIRDSLFNYGYT
TRBV19	NA	TRBJ2-7	13	ASSIAGKSAYEQY
TRBV5-5	TRBD1	TRBJ1-4	17	ASSLEGQGGLTTNEKLF
TRBV15	NA	TRBJ2-3	13	ATSSYSPSTDTQY
TRBV6-5	NA	TRBJ2-7	11	ASSLRGPYEQY
TRBV28	NA	TRBJ1-5	15	ASSLTGSDASNQPQH
TRBV5-8	NA	TRBJ2-2	13	ASRPGTRNTGELF
TRBV18	NA	TRBJ2-5	11	ASSDLAWETQY
TRBV9	NA	TRBJ1-2	12	ASSQGSPLYGYT
TRBV7-8	NA	TRBJ2-2	13	ASSRDTPNTGELF
TRBV19	NA	TRBJ2-7	13	ASSIEPGADYEQY
TRBV7-9	TRBD1	TRBJ2-4	12	ASSSTGTGNIQY
TRBV5-8	NA	TRBJ1-2	10	ASSFGGQGYT
TRBV19	TRBD1	TRBJ2-1	13	ASSMSGQGGNEQF
TRBV4-3	TRBD2	TRBJ2-1	14	ASSPGLAGAYNEQF
TRBV9	NA	TRBJ1-2	12	ASSPLDYNYGYT
TRBV28	TRBD1	TRBJ1-4	11	ATKGAANEKLF
TRBV29-1	TRBD2	TRBJ2-1	14	STFSPTGGTPNEQF
TRBV5-4	TRBD2	TRBJ2-1	14	ASSLAAGEAYNEQF
TRBV19	NA	TRBJ2-1	11	ASRARGDNEQF
TRBV4-3	NA	TRBJ1-4	13	ASSQDRGANEKLF
TRBV7-9	NA	TRBJ1-4	10	ASSLDDGKLF
TRBV28	NA	TRBJ1-5	17	ASSFIVTASGSSNQPQH
TRBV7-8	TRBD2	TRBJ2-7	14	ASSLVGSGPTYEQY
TRBV7-8	TRBD2	TRBJ2-1	16	ASSLFKIAGGPANEQF
TRBV6-2/TRBV6-3	NA	TRBJ2-4	12	ASSHAGAKNIQY
TRBV5-4	TRBD2	TRBJ2-7	13	ASSSGGLAEYEQY
TRBV6-9	NA	TRBJ2-1	9	ASNWCVWQF
TRBV19	TRBD1	TRBJ1-5	12	ASSPTGGGEPQH
TRBV19	TRBD1	TRBJ2-2	11	ASGQGNTGELF
TRBV2	NA	TRBJ2-2	12	ASSPLASIGELF
TRBV28	NA	TRBJ1-5	11	ASSFGGGQPQH
TRBV19	TRBD2	TRBJ2-1	13	ASSISSGSLSEQF
TRBV24-1	NA	TRBJ2-7	11	ATSDHHSPEQY
TRBV4-1	NA	TRBJ1-1	17	ASSQDPPMIRGGKTEAF
TRBV6-5	TRBD1	TRBJ2-7	12	ASTPDRGGYEQY
TRBV11-3	TRBD1	TRBJ2-3	14	ASSETGQSFTDTQY
TRBV10-3	NA	TRBJ1-2	11	AISFTDNYGYT
TRBV7-2	NA	TRBJ2-7	12	ASSLGGGPYEQY
TRBV2	NA	TRBJ1-2	12	ASRESGFGYGYT
TRBV29-1	NA	TRBJ2-3	11	SVTILRADTQY
TRBV2	NA	TRBJ2-7	8	ASTTYEQY
TRBV12-3/TRBV12-4	NA	TRBJ1-2	11	ASSSHWAGGYT
TRBV5-1	TRBD1	TRBJ2-3	13	ASSLRTGNTDTQY
TRBV9	TRBD1	TRBJ1-6	13	ASSVKGDSDSPLH
TRBV24-1	TRBD1	TRBJ1-2	11	ATSDFTGEGYT
TRBV6-5	NA	TRBJ2-3	9	ASSAGATQY
TRBV24-1	NA	TRBJ2-3	13	ATSSMGGGTDTQY
TRBV6-5	TRBD1	TRBJ2-7	12	ASSETGGIHEQY
TRBV15	TRBD1	TRBJ1-4	13	ATTKRTGVNEKLF
TRBV19	NA	TRBJ1-1	12	ASSPRGGRTEAF
TRBV15	NA	TRBJ1-6	11	ATSPPRDSPLH
TRBV6-1	NA	TRBJ2-7	12	ASSEGLFNYEQY
TRBV18	NA	TRBJ2-2	12	ASSPGQYTGELF